The clone carrying this T cell receptor beta chain has only a few counts. The assay was immunoSEQ multiplex PCR, and TCRdb's table has in-frame clones only and misses some. The top ten clones hold roughly 7.1% of a sample with about 91,000 clones, approximately 93% of them seen once. The sample is drawn from a study of siplizumab effects on memory and regulatory T cells. The germline CDR1 and CDR2 sequences are SGDLS and YYNGEE. V dropped 5 bases and J dropped 3; count of bases not matched to a gene: 7. The CDR3 is 14 residues long. The receptor's source is a human donor in good health. The V and J genes are TRBV9 and TRBJ1-1; 7 bases line up with TRBD1. The sequenced sample was CD8+ T cells sorted from blood. The CDR3 DNA reads TGTGCCAGCAGGACGGGGGACAGTCACACTGAAGCTTTCTTT. Translation: CASRTGDSHTEAFF. Variable domain in full (rest from reference TRBV9 and TRBJ1-1): DSGVTQTPKHLITATGQRVTLRCSPRSGDLSVYWYQQSLDQGLQFLIQYYNGEERAKGNILERFSAQQFPDLHSELNLSSLELGDSALYFCASRTGDSHTEAFFGQGTRLTVV.